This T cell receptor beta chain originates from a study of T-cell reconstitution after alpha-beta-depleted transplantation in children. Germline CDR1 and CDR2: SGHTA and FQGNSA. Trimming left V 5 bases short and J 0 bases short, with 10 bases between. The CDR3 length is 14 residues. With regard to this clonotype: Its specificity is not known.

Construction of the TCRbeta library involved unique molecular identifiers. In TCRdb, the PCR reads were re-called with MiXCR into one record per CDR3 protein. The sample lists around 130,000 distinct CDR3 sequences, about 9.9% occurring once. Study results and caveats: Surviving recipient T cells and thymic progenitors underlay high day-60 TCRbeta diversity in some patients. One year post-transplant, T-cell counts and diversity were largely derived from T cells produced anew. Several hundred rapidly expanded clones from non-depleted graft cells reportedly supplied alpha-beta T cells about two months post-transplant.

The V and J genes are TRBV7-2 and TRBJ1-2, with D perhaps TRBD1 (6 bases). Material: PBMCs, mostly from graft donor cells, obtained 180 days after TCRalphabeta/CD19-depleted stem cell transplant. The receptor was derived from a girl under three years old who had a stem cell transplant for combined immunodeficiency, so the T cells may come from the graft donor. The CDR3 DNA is TGTGCCAGCAGCCGAGGGGGTCCTAACTATGGCTACACCTTC. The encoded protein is CASSRGGPNYGYTF.